Sequencing of this T cell receptor (beta chain) was carried out in a study of Tregs in tolerant kidney transplant recipients. Related graft donors supplied nonmyeloablative bone marrow transplants, and mixed chimerism was transient. CD4+CD25+CD127- Tregs, CD4+CD25- non-Tregs, CD4 and CD8 cells were sorted. Generated by immunoSEQ multiplex PCR, the TCRdb table keeps only in-frame clones and is missing some. The sample consists of 84,000 or so clones, 93% of them appearing once. With regard to this clone: Its specificity is unknown.

Per the germline V gene, CDR1 is SGHTA and CDR2 is FQGNSA. The CDR3 sequence is 12 residues long. Trimming cost V 2 bases and J 3 bases, with 3 bases left between them. Study findings and constraints: Expanding Tregs on activated donor B cells appeared to best identify donor-specific TCRbeta clones. Changing PCR primers prevented nucleotide comparison between some patients' samples.

This specimen was CD4+ T cells from blood (PBMCs), taken 12 months after the transplant. This TCR derives from a human patient who received a combined kidney and bone marrow transplant. Some of the T cells might come from the graft donor. The chain uses TRBV7-2 and TRBJ2-3; D uncertain. The chain's CDR3 is CASSLQTDTQYF. The CDR3 DNA follows: TGTGCCAGCAGCTTACAGACAGATACGCAGTATTTT.